Below are 20 T cell receptor beta chains sequenced from a single sample in a study of blood T cells in healthy people across ages. Primed by a sample-barcoded 5' primer and a J-beta primer mix, a second PCR proceeded for 7 to 11 cycles. In TCRdb, the 5' RACE reads were re-called with MiXCR into one record per CDR3 protein. The data show 1.5 million to 2 million distinct CDR3 sequences, roughly 27% seen once. The source material was blood. The receptors come from a woman under 40 in good health.

The chain employs TRBV20-1 and TRBJ2-5, with 10 bases fitting TRBD2. Germline V CDR1 and CDR2: DFQATT, SNEGSKA (reference sequence). This CDR3 has 17 amino acids. Germline trimming cut 3 bases from V and 1 base from J; bases unmatched to any gene: 11. The CDR3 bases are TGCAGTGCTAGGACTCCAGGACTAGCGGACATCCAAGAGACCCAGTACTTC. Encoded protein: CSARTPGLADIQETQYF.

This clonotype was counted only a few times. V is TRBV6-5 and J is TRBJ1-1; weak D call: TRBD1 (5 bases). Germline lookup yields CDR1 MNHEY and CDR2 SVGAGI. Trimming stripped 5 bases from V and 1 base from J, with 14 bases between. CDR3 length: 15 residues. CDR3 sequence reads: CASSQTDTRNTEAFF. For the CDR3, the DNA is TGTGCCAGCAGTCAAACGGACACTCGGAACACTGAAGCTTTCTTT.

The table lists this clonotype with a count of one. The chain employs TRBV19 and TRBJ2-1; D remains ambiguous. This CDR3 is built from 16 residues. Trimming removed 4 bases from V and 6 bases from J, with 19 bases in between. Germline V gene sequence: CDR1 LNHDA, CDR2 SQIVND (reference sequence). The chain's CDR3 is CASSTTRPPKFNEQFF. DNA of the CDR3: TGTGCCAGTAGTACCACCCGGCCACCAAAATTCAATGAGCAGTTCTTC.

This clonotype has more than one count but fewer than ten. CDR3 residues: CSGTGTGLDTEAFF. CDR3 DNA sequence: TGCAGCGGGACCGGGACAGGCTTGGACACTGAAGCTTTCTTT. The rearrangement uses TRBV29-1 and TRBJ1-1; 8 bases fit TRBD1. This CDR3 has 14 amino acids. V shed 7 bases and J 3 bases; nucleotides not matched to a gene: 10. Germline assignment: CDR1 SQVTM and CDR2 ANQGSEA.

The genes are TRBV3-1 and TRBJ2-1; D gene ambiguous. Germline assignment: CDR1 LGHDT and CDR2 YNNKEL (reference sequence). The V gene lost 2 bases and the J gene lost 7 bases, with 6 bases spanning the gap. CDR3 length: 12 amino acids. CDR3 protein: CASSQSTNEQFF. The CDR3 DNA reads as TGTGCCAGCAGCCAATCCACGAATGAGCAGTTCTTC.

This clonotype came up a few times. This rearrangement joins TRBV19 to TRBJ2-4; TRBD1 matches 8 bases. Germline V gene data show CDR1 as LNHDA and CDR2 as SQIVND (reference sequence). V dropped 4 bases and J dropped 1; count of bases not matched to a gene: 9. The CDR3 has 17 residues. CDR3: CASSNGQGALAKNIQYF. The DNA of the CDR3 is TGTGCCAGTAGTAATGGGCAGGGGGCGCTGGCCAAAAACATTCAGTACTTC.

Only one count was recorded for this clonotype. One end of the junction fails to match germline, which may point to a read error. The chain has TRBV12-3 or TRBV12-4 and TRBJ2-3, with a possible D match to TRBD1 (5 bases). The CDR3 spans 14 residues. The DNA of the CDR3 is TGTGCCAGCATTTTAGGGGCCCCTACAGATACGCGGTATTTT. Protein sequence: CASILGAPTDTRYF.

Many counts were recorded for this clonotype. The chain joins TRBV24-1 to TRBJ2-1; either TRBD1 or TRBD2 may fit D (5 bases each). The CDR3 is made up of 13 amino acids. Per the germline V gene, CDR1 is KGHDR and CDR2 is SFDVKD. Trimming took off 0 bases at V and 7 bases at J, with 6 bases between the two ends. The CDR3: CATSDLGGNEQFF. The CDR3 DNA follows: TGTGCCACCAGTGATTTGGGGGGAAATGAGCAGTTCTTC.

This clonotype was seen once. At one end the junction does not follow the germline gene, possibly because of a read error. The chain employs TRBV10-1 and TRBJ2-3; 7 nucleotides match TRBD1. The germline V gene encodes CDR1 WNHNN and CDR2 SYGVQD (reference sequence). The CDR3 loop spans 15 amino acids. The chain's CDR3 is CASSESRGGTDTHYF. Written as DNA, the CDR3 is TGCGCCAGCAGTGAGTCGAGAGGGGGCACAGATACGCACTATTTT.

This sequence joins TRBV10-3 and TRBJ2-2; D unclear. Looked up from germline, CDR1 is ENHRY and CDR2 is SYGVKD. Trimming left V 6 bases short and J 6 bases short, with 5 bases between. This CDR3 is built from 11 residues. The chain's CDR3 is CAIRGPGELFF. CDR3 DNA sequence: TGTGCCATCAGAGGGCCCGGGGAGCTGTTTTTT.

Worth noting for this clonotype: A much more abundant neighbour one base away suggests this may be a read error. V gene TRBV20-1 combines with J gene TRBJ2-1, with D perhaps TRBD2 (7 bases). The ends were cut back, 0 bases at V and 6 bases at J, with 18 bases in the middle. The CDR3 length is 16 residues. The germline V gene encodes CDR1 DFQATT and CDR2 SNEGSKA (reference sequence). CDR3 coding DNA: TGCAGTGCTAGAGATCAGGGAGGGGGGAACTGCAATGAGCAGTTCTTC. Encoded protein: CSARDQGGGNCNEQFF.

The genes are TRBV3-1 and TRBJ2-3; perhaps TRBD2 as D (5 bases). CDR1 and CDR2 (germline): LGHDT, YNNKEL (reference sequence). The CDR3 is made up of 15 amino acids. V was shortened by 4 bases and J by 0 bases, with 11 bases between the two germline ends. CDR3 in DNA: TGTGCCAGCAGCCGCAGCGGTCCTAGCACAGATACGCAGTATTTT. Its protein is CASSRSGPSTDTQYF.

This clonotype was counted at least ten times. The chain combines TRBV6-1 with TRBJ2-1; 7 nucleotides agree with TRBD2. CDR3 size: 13 residues. Germline CDR1 and CDR2: MNHNS and SASEGT. J gave up 2 bases and V 8 bases, and 3 bases lay outside the gene matches. CDR3 in amino acids: CASRDYAYNEQFF. In DNA, the CDR3 is TGTGCCAGCCGGGACTACGCCTACAATGAGCAGTTCTTC.

The V call is TRBV5-1, the J call TRBJ2-1; D remains unclear. The CDR3 has 11 amino acids. Germline-derived CDR1 and CDR2 are SGHRS and YFSETQ. Deletions cut 7 bases from V and 7 bases from J, with 9 bases between. The CDR3 sequence: CASFLGNEQFF. As DNA, the CDR3 is TGCGCCAGCTTTCTAGGAAATGAGCAGTTCTTC.

Regarding this clonotype: A much larger clone lies a single base off, so this may be a read error. CDR3 nucleotides: TGTGCCAGCAGCCCAAGGAAGGCTACGAATGTGCAGTACTTC. It is translated as CASSPRKATNVQYF. This chain connects TRBV6-1 to TRBJ2-7, with unresolved D. The CDR3 loop spans 14 amino acids. V lost 6 bases to trimming and J lost 9 bases, with 21 bases between them. CDR1 and CDR2 (germline): MNHNS, SASEGT.

With respect to this clonotype: The junction differs from germline at one of its ends, possibly a read error. The chain recombines TRBV20-1 with TRBJ2-2, with TRBD1 matching 9 bases. Per the germline V gene, CDR1 is DFQATT and CDR2 is SNEGSKA (reference sequence). The CDR3 contains 17 residues. CDR3 residues: CSTRDPRQGENTGELFF. CDR3 nucleotide sequence: TGCAGTACTAGAGATCCCAGACAGGGGGAGAACACCGGGGAGCTGTTTTTT.

This clonotype was picked up one time. The chain employs TRBV18 and TRBJ2-3; no firm D call. The V gene lost 0 bases and the J gene lost 0 bases, with 10 bases spanning the gap. Germline lookup yields CDR1 KGHSH and CDR2 LQKENI. The CDR3 length is 16 residues. CDR3 DNA: TGTGCCAGCTCACCACCCTCGGGCCAAAGCACAGATACGCAGTATTTT. This gives the protein CASSPPSGQSTDTQYF.

The CDR3 DNA reads TGTGCCATGGGAAGAAGACAGGGTAGCACAGATACGCAGTATTTT. Protein sequence: CAMGRRQGSTDTQYF. This sequence joins TRBV6-1 and TRBJ2-3; 7 positions match TRBD1. Trimming at V came to 10 bases and at J to 0 bases, leaving 10 bases not matched to a gene. CDR1 MNHNS and CDR2 SASEGT come from the germline V gene. The CDR3 runs 15 residues.

This clonotype was detected ten times or more. The chain couples TRBV20-1 to TRBJ2-6; unclear D gene. Deletions cut 2 bases from V and 1 base from J, with 9 bases between. The length of the CDR3 is 15 residues. Germline V CDR1 and CDR2: DFQATT, SNEGSKA (reference sequence). CDR3 loop: CSARNVKSGANVLTF. The CDR3 DNA is TGCAGTGCTAGAAACGTTAAGTCTGGGGCCAACGTCCTGACTTTC.

This clonotype was recorded at least ten times. The chain links TRBV12-3 or TRBV12-4 to TRBJ1-2; weak D call: TRBD1 (5 bases). The V gene lost 5 bases and the J gene lost 5 bases, with 12 bases spanning the gap. CDR3 size: 13 residues. CDR3 nucleotides: TGTGCCAGCAGTGCCAGGGTAGGATATGGCTACACCTTC. Translation gives CASSARVGYGYTF.